These T cell receptor beta chains were read from a single sample in a study of memory CD4+ T cells and cytomegalovirus serostatus. Assay used: immunoSEQ multiplex PCR; TCRdb lists only in-frame clones, some missing. The data hold just over 40,000 clones, with 70% to 80% observed a single time. Source material: memory CD4+ T cells from blood. Every receptor here comes from an adult in good health and CMV-seronegative. CDR3s include the opening cysteine and the closing phenylalanine or tryptophan. Each record gives: V gene, J gene, D gene, clone size, CDR3 length, CDR3 DNA, CDR3 protein. A D gene is named only where the DNA matches it firmly. Some rows mark clone size as missing; the rest say once, few, many or name a class of expanded clone.

TRBV6-1,TRBJ1-2,-,once,15,TGTGCCAGCAGGGTAGATGCGGCGGCGAACTATGGCTACACCTTC,CASRVDAAANYGYTF
TRBV5-1,TRBJ2-7,-,-,14,TGCGCCAGCAGCTTGGGGGTCAGTCCGCACGAGCAGTACTTC,CASSLGVSPHEQYF
TRBV4-3,TRBJ2-7,-,-,13,TGCGCCAGCAGCCACGGACAATCCTACGAGCAGTACTTC,CASSHGQSYEQYF
TRBV15,TRBJ1-2,-,-,14,TGTGCCACCAGCAGAGATATGGCAGGGTACGGCTACACCTTC,CATSRDMAGYGYTF
TRBV5-4,TRBJ2-5,-,-,15,TGTGCCAGCAGCCTGTCAGGGTCCCCGCAAGAGACCCAGTACTTC,CASSLSGSPQETQYF
TRBV19,TRBJ1-3,-,-,12,TGTGCCAGTAATACCGGGGGAAACACCATATATTTT,CASNTGGNTIYF
TRBV5-1,TRBJ2-2,-,-,14,TGCGCCAGCAGCCCCCAGGGGAACACCGGGGAGCTGTTTTTT,CASSPQGNTGELFF
TRBV7-3,TRBJ2-3,TRBD2,-,14,TGTGCCAGCAGCCCAGCGGGGGGCTCAGATACGCAGTATTTT,CASSPAGGSDTQYF
TRBV19,TRBJ1-1,-,few,14,TGTGCCAGTAGTATGCGGCTAATCAACACTGAAGCTTTCTTT,CASSMRLINTEAFF
TRBV10-1,TRBJ2-7,-,-,16,TGCGCCAGCAGATTAAACGGACTGACGAACTCCTACGAGCAGTACTTC,CASRLNGLTNSYEQYF
TRBV7-2,TRBJ2-3,-,-,12,TGTGCCAGCAGCGTACAGTCTGATACGCAGTATTTT,CASSVQSDTQYF
TRBV6-1,TRBJ1-4,-,-,14,TGTGCCAGCAGTGACAGAGCAACTAATGAAAAACTGTTTTTT,CASSDRATNEKLFF
TRBV4-1,TRBJ1-5,TRBD1,once,15,TGCGCCGGTAGCCACCCGGACAGGGCCGGCCAGCCCCAGCATTTT,CAGSHPDRAGQPQHF
TRBV28,TRBJ1-2,-,-,11,TGTGCCAGCAGCGGTAACTATGGCTACACCTTC,CASSGNYGYTF
TRBV11-2,TRBJ2-1,TRBD1,once,19,TGTGCCAGCAGCCGTACCGGGACAGGGTTAATCCGTTTATACAATGAGCAGTTCTTC,CASSRTGTGLIRLYNEQFF
TRBV6-6,TRBJ1-5,-,-,16,TGTGCCAGCAGCCCCCTCGGGGGTAGGAGCAATCAGCCCCAGCATTTT,CASSPLGGRSNQPQHF
TRBV9,TRBJ2-7,TRBD1,-,13,TGTGCCAGCAGCGCCTCGACAGGGCGCGAGCAGTACTTC,CASSASTGREQYF
TRBV18,TRBJ1-1,-,-,14,TGTGCCAGCTCACAAGGAGAGGGGAACACTGAAGCTTTCTTT,CASSQGEGNTEAFF
TRBV5-4,TRBJ1-1,-,-,14,TGTGCCAGCAGCCGCCCGGGGGCGAACACTGAAGCTTTCTTT,CASSRPGANTEAFF
TRBV19,TRBJ2-5,-,-,13,TGTGCCAGTGGCCAGGTGAAAGGAGAGACCCAGTACTTC,CASGQVKGETQYF
TRBV2,TRBJ2-7,-,-,12,TGTGCCAGAGGGACCCCCGGCAGCGCGCAGTACTTC,CARGTPGSAQYF
TRBV11-3,TRBJ2-3,TRBD1,-,13,TGTGCCAGCAGCGCACAGGGGGCGGATACGCAGTATTTT,CASSAQGADTQYF
TRBV12-5,TRBJ2-3,TRBD1,-,15,TGTGCTAGTGGTTTTGGGACAGGGAGCACAGATACGCAGTATTTT,CASGFGTGSTDTQYF
TRBV19,TRBJ2-5,-,-,14,TGTGCCAGTAGTATAGGTGAATATAAAGAGACCCAGTACTTC,CASSIGEYKETQYF
TRBV5-4,TRBJ2-1,-,once,16,TGTGCCAGCAGCTTGGCCGCGAGCAGCTCCTACAATGAGCAGTTCTTC,CASSLAASSSYNEQFF
TRBV18,TRBJ1-5,TRBD1,-,15,TGTGCCAGCTCAGACAGGGGGCTGAGCAATCAGCCCCAGCATTTT,CASSDRGLSNQPQHF
TRBV18,TRBJ1-6,-,few,15,TGTGCCAGCTCACCATCAGGGAAAGATAATTCACCCCTCCACTTT,CASSPSGKDNSPLHF
TRBV27,TRBJ1-5,-,once,14,TGTGCCAGCAGTTTTATGGGAGGCAATCAGCCCCAGCATTTT,CASSFMGGNQPQHF
TRBV30,TRBJ2-7,TRBD1,-,12,TGTGCCTGGACAGGGGGTGCCTACGAGCAGTACTTC,CAWTGGAYEQYF
TRBV30,TRBJ1-6,-,-,15,TGTGCCTGGAGTGTATCTAGCGGCAGGCGTTCACCCCTCCACTTT,CAWSVSSGRRSPLHF
TRBV7-8,TRBJ1-6,-,once,19,TGTGCCAGCAGCTCCGGCGGGTGGGGGGCGGGTCCCTATAATTCACCCCTCCACTTT,CASSSGGWGAGPYNSPLHF
TRBV28,TRBJ2-2,-,once,12,TGTGCCAGCAGTTTGCGGACCGGGGAGCTGTTTTTT,CASSLRTGELFF
TRBV7-9,TRBJ2-1,-,-,15,TGTGCCAGCACGGGGACGGGGGGCCCCTACAATGAGCAGTTCTTC,CASTGTGGPYNEQFF
TRBV30,TRBJ1-4,-,few,12,TGTGCCTGGAAACAGGGCCAAGAAAAACTGTTTTTT,CAWKQGQEKLFF
TRBV6-5,TRBJ1-6,-,-,15,TGTGCCAGCAGTCCAAACAGGGTTCAGAATTCACCCCTCCACTTT,CASSPNRVQNSPLHF
TRBV5-3,TRBJ1-6,-,few,14,TGTGCCACTTACTTTGACGGAAGGAATTCACCCCTCCACTTT,CATYFDGRNSPLHF
TRBV7-8,TRBJ1-1,-,-,12,TGTGCCAGCAGCTTTATAGGGGGTGAAGCTTTCTTT,CASSFIGGEAFF
TRBV28,TRBJ1-6,-,-,14,TGTGCCAGCAGTACAGCAAAAAGAAGATCACCCCTCCACTTT,CASSTAKRRSPLHF
TRBV7-9,TRBJ1-1,TRBD1,few,13,TGTGCCAGCAGTAACCAGGGGGACACTGAAGCTTTCTTT,CASSNQGDTEAFF
TRBV6-1,TRBJ2-7,TRBD2,-,14,TGTGCCAGCAAAGGGAGCGGGGGGGCCTACGAGCAGTACTTC,CASKGSGGAYEQYF
TRBV11-1,TRBJ2-7,TRBD1,-,15,TGTGCCAGCAGCTTAGTAAGCAGGGGGCGATCCGAGCAGTACTTC,CASSLVSRGRSEQYF
TRBV10-2,TRBJ1-6,-,-,13,TGCGCCAGCAGTGAGTCTGCGAATTCACCCCTCCACTTT,CASSESANSPLHF
TRBV28,TRBJ1-4,TRBD1,-,13,TGTGCCAGCGGCGGGACAGTTAATGAAAAACTGTTTTTT,CASGGTVNEKLFF
TRBV6-5,TRBJ1-2,TRBD1,-,14,TGTGCCAGCAGAACCAGAGGACAGGGCTATGGCTACACCTTC,CASRTRGQGYGYTF
TRBV7-6,TRBJ1-6,TRBD1,few,15,TGTGCCAGCAGCTTGGGACAGGGGACAAGGTCACCCCTCCACTTT,CASSLGQGTRSPLHF